A single sample gave rise to the 17 T cell receptor beta chains below, sequenced in a study of T cell responses to AZD1222 COVID-19 vaccine (dated by TCRdb to about 2021). Library preparation used the immunoSEQ multiplex PCR assay. TCRdb mirrors the immuneACCESS table, restricted to in-frame sequences. Some clones are absent from its copies; in checked studies, under half trace to an unresolved V gene, and the reason for the others is unknown. The table for this sample lists 100,000 to 150,000 clones; roughly 86% of them were counted only once. Of the sample, 10% falls within the top ten clones. The time point label for this specimen denotes: baseline before first vaccination. Specimen: peripheral blood, collected on day 0 of AZD1222 vaccination. The receptor set was obtained from an adult in good health.

The chain links TRBV9 to TRBJ2-4; possibly TRBD2 for D (6 bases). V lost 7 bases and J lost 9, with 20 bases in between. The germline V gene encodes CDR1 SGDLS and CDR2 YYNGEE. This CDR3 contains 14 residues. Here the CDR3 reads CASSRGGNDLIQYF. CDR3 sequence (DNA): TGTGCCAGCTCTCGGGGCGGGAATGATCTCATTCAGTACTTC.

This sequence joins TRBV5-1 and TRBJ1-4; TRBD1 matches at 10 bases. The V and J ends lost 4 bases and 7 bases, in that order; junction bases with no gene match: 10. Germline-derived CDR1 and CDR2 are SGHRS and YFSETQ. The CDR3 spans 16 residues. The CDR3 nucleotides are TGCGCCAGCAGCCAAGTTCCGGGACAGGGGCCTGAAAAACTGTTTTTT. Translated: CASSQVPGQGPEKLFF.

The table lists this clone with a count of one. J is TRBJ2-2 and V is TRBV27; the D gene is possibly TRBD2 (5 bases). CDR1 and CDR2 (germline): MNHEY, SMNVEV (reference sequence). V shed 9 bases and J shed 1 base, with 15 bases lying between them. This CDR3 spans 15 amino acids. The CDR3, as DNA: TGTGCCAGTTACCCTTTTCGGGGGAACACCGGGGAGCTGTTTTTT. It specifies CASYPFRGNTGELFF.

This clone was picked up one time. J is TRBJ2-7 and V is TRBV18; perhaps TRBD1 as D (6 bases). From germline, CDR1 is KGHSH and CDR2 LQKENI. Trimming removed 3 bases from V and 8 bases from J, with 14 bases in between. CDR3 length equals 13 residues. CDR3 residues: CASSPSTGFKQYF. In DNA form, the CDR3 reads TGTGCCAGCTCACCCTCAACAGGGTTCAAGCAGTACTTC.

This chain connects TRBV9 to TRBJ2-1; TRBD2 matches at 12 bases. The length of the CDR3 is 16 residues. The germline gives CDR1 SGDLS, CDR2 YYNGEE. J gave up 2 bases and V 4 bases, and 4 bases lay outside the gene matches. The CDR3 DNA follows: TGTGCCAGCAGCCCACGACTAGCGGGAGCCTACAATGAGCAGTTCTTC. Protein: CASSPRLAGAYNEQFF.

In this sample, this clone turned up a few times. This chain joins TRBV28 and TRBJ2-1; 9 bases are shared with TRBD1. The CDR3 has 14 residues. The V gene end was trimmed by 9 bases and the J gene end by 2 bases; junction bases not matched to a gene: 5. CDR1 and CDR2 (germline): MDHEN, SYDVKM. CDR3 nucleotides: TGTGCCAGTACTGGACAGGGGCCCTACAATGAGCAGTTCTTC. It is translated as CASTGQGPYNEQFF.

The genes are TRBV27 and TRBJ2-1; TRBD1 aligns across 10 bases. CDR1 and CDR2 (germline): MNHEY, SMNVEV (reference sequence). The CDR3 has 15 amino acids. V shed 4 bases and J 6 bases; nucleotides not matched to a gene: 6. Written as DNA, the CDR3 is TGTGCCAGCAGTTCAGACAGGGGGCTAGGCAATGAGCAGTTCTTC. It codes for CASSSDRGLGNEQFF.

This clone was recorded once. The chain links TRBV30 to TRBJ1-4; TRBD1 agrees at 12 bases. The CDR3 extends over 16 amino acids. The germline V gene has CDR1 GTSNPN and CDR2 SVGIG (reference sequence). J was trimmed by 7 bases and V by 1 base; bases with no gene match: 7. The CDR3 DNA is TGTGCCTGGAGTGGGGACAGGGGGCGAGGAAGTGAAAAACTGTTTTTT. Translating it yields CAWSGDRGRGSEKLFF.

This clone was picked up one time. V is TRBV5-4 and J is TRBJ1-4, with no clear D. CDR1 and CDR2 (germline): SGHNT, YYREEE (reference sequence). The CDR3 runs 13 residues. V gave up 4 bases and J gave up 7 bases, with 11 bases separating them. The CDR3 nucleotides read TGTGCCAGCAGCCCAGCCCGGAGTGAAAAACTGTTTTTT. It is translated as CASSPARSEKLFF.

This clone was picked up a small number of times. The rearrangement joins TRBV12-5 to TRBJ1-2; D uncertain. CDR1 and CDR2 (germline): LGHNT, FRNRAP. Deletions cut 1 base from V and 0 bases from J, with 3 bases between. The CDR3 sequence is 13 residues long. CDR3 protein: CASGLAANYGYTF. The CDR3 bases are TGTGCTAGTGGTTTGGCAGCTAACTATGGCTACACCTTC.

This clone was counted once. This chain joins TRBV6-1 and TRBJ1-4; TRBD1 might be the D (5 bases). V lost 7 bases to trimming and J lost 8 bases, with 17 bases between them. The CDR3 totals 14 residues. Germline CDR1 and CDR2: MNHNS and SASEGT. This CDR3 is CASTEGEYTEKLFF. In DNA, the CDR3 is TGTGCCAGCACCGAAGGGGAGTATACCGAAAAACTGTTTTTT.

The V call is TRBV7-8, the J call TRBJ1-5; the D is unclear. Germline V gene lookup returns CDR1 SGHVS and CDR2 FQNEAQ. The CDR3 spans 15 residues. Trimming removed 5 bases at V and 0 bases at J, with 11 bases between. This chain's CDR3 is CASSPGPYSNQPQHF. In nucleotides, the CDR3 is TGTGCCAGCAGCCCCGGTCCTTATAGCAATCAGCCCCAGCATTTT. Based on the CDR3 plus reference TRBV7-8 and TRBJ1-5, the full variable domain is GAGVSQSPRYKVAKRGQDVALRCDPISGHVSLFWYQQALGQGPEFLTYFQNEAQLDKSGLPSDRFFAERPEGSVSTLKIQRTQQEDSAVYLCASSPGPYSNQPQHFGDGTRLSIL.

The rearrangement uses TRBV5-1 and TRBJ1-2; possibly TRBD1 for D (6 bases). Trimming stripped 2 bases from V and 8 bases from J, with 13 bases between. The CDR3 totals 13 residues. From germline, CDR1 is SGHRS and CDR2 YFSETQ. The CDR3 is CASSFGGAEGYTF. The CDR3 DNA sequence: TGCGCCAGCAGCTTCGGGGGGGCGGAAGGCTACACCTTC.

To note about this clone: The junction and the germline gene differ at one end; a read error may be behind it. The chain's CDR3 is CASSRDRGNTQYF. The CDR3 DNA follows: TGTGCTAGCAGCCGGGACAGGGGGAATACGCAGTATTTT. This rearrangement joins TRBV7-7 to TRBJ2-3; 11 nucleotides align to TRBD1. Germline CDR1 is SSHAT and CDR2 is FNYEAQ (reference sequence). The CDR3 is 13 residues long. The full variable domain, completed using reference TRBV7-7 and TRBJ2-3, is GAGVSQSPRYKVTKRGQDVTLRCDPISSHATLYWYQQALGQGPEFLTYFNYEAQPDKSGLPSDRFSAERPEGSISTLTIQRTEQRDSAMYRCASSRDRGNTQYFGPGTRLTVL.

The chain joins TRBV19 to TRBJ1-1; TRBD1 matches 7 bases. Germline V gene sequence: CDR1 LNHDA, CDR2 SQIVND (reference sequence). V lost 9 bases to trimming and J lost 3 bases; unmatched junction nucleotides: 13. This CDR3 region has 15 residues. The CDR3 DNA sequence: TGTGCCAGCACTTCCCGAGGGGGCTGGGACACTGAAGCTTTCTTT. Protein product: CASTSRGGWDTEAFF.

The chain uses TRBV9 and TRBJ2-3, with 11 bases identical to TRBD2. This CDR3 is 16 amino acids long. With 3 bases clipped from V and 2 bases from J, the junction kept 5 bases outside the gene matches. CDR1 is SGDLS, CDR2 YYNGEE, per germline. CDR3 residues: CASSEGTSGFTDTQYF. The DNA of the CDR3 is TGTGCCAGCAGCGAGGGGACTAGCGGATTCACAGATACGCAGTATTTT.

V gene TRBV7-3 combines with J gene TRBJ2-1; D gene unclear. V was cut by 4 bases and J by 8 bases, with 15 bases left in between. Germline lookup yields CDR1 SGHTA and CDR2 FQGTGA. The CDR3 spans 14 residues. The CDR3 region is CASSSNGQSDEQFF. The CDR3 DNA reads TGTGCCAGCAGCTCGAATGGGCAGTCAGATGAGCAGTTCTTC.